The entry that follows covers one T cell receptor (beta chain) sequence. The data were obtained in a study of T cell changes during pregnancy in multiple sclerosis. Sequenced by immunoSEQ multiplex PCR; TCRdb stores in-frame clones only, minus some. Of about 43,000 clones listed, 75% to 90% are singletons. The germline V gene has CDR1 ENHRY and CDR2 SYGVKD. Trimming removed 2 bases from V and 2 bases from J; junction bases left unmatched: 0. The CDR3 is made up of 14 amino acids. This TCR came from a female donor in good health, enrolled as a control in a pregnancy study. The sample here was peripheral blood, taken in the second trimester of pregnancy. The chain combines TRBV10-3 with TRBJ2-7, with TRBD2 identical over 10 bases. The CDR3: CAISELAGAYEQYF. The DNA of the CDR3 is TGTGCCATCAGTGAGCTAGCGGGAGCCTACGAGCAGTACTTC.